One and the same sample provided the 24 T cell receptor beta chains below, sequenced in a study of T cell responses to AZD1222 COVID-19 vaccine. Assay: immunoSEQ multiplex PCR; the TCRdb copy retains only in-frame clones and omits some. The data show roughly 40,000 clones, with around 88% seen just once and roughly 25% held by the top ten. This material consisted of peripheral blood, taken 28 days after the second AZD1222 dose. These receptors originate from an adult who received the AZD1222 COVID-19 vaccine.

The V call is TRBV29-1, the J call TRBJ2-1; D is unclear. Germline-derived CDR1 and CDR2 are SQVTM and ANQGSEA. The V gene lost 1 base and the J gene lost 6 bases, with 10 bases spanning the gap. This CDR3 region has 13 residues. In nucleotides, the CDR3 is TGCAGCGTTGAAGGACATTCCAGCAATGAGCAGTTCTTC. This gives the protein CSVEGHSSNEQFF.

The genes are TRBV28 and TRBJ1-2; perhaps TRBD1 as D (5 bases). Trimming stripped 5 bases from V and 6 bases from J, with 10 bases between. The CDR3 extends over 12 amino acids. CDR1 and CDR2 from the germline V gene are MDHEN and SYDVKM. CDR3 coding DNA: TGTGCCAGCAGTCAGGGACGGAATGGCTACACCTTC. The encoded protein is CASSQGRNGYTF.

V usage is TRBV18 and J usage is TRBJ2-2; 8 nucleotides line up with TRBD2. Trimming at V came to 3 bases and at J to 3 bases, leaving 6 bases not matched to a gene. This CDR3 has 16 residues. Germline V gives CDR1 KGHSH, CDR2 LQKENI. CDR3 sequence reads: CASSPASGSDTGELFF. The CDR3 nucleotides read TGTGCCAGCTCACCGGCCAGCGGGAGTGACACCGGGGAGCTGTTTTTT.

The V and J genes are TRBV2 and TRBJ2-2, with D possibly being TRBD1 (5 bases). The germline CDR1 and CDR2 sequences are SNHLY and FYNNEI. The ends were cut back, 2 bases at V and 1 base at J, with 8 bases in the middle. This CDR3 has 15 residues. CDR3 coding DNA: TGTGCCAGCAGTGAAATCGGACAGAACACCGGGGAGCTGTTTTTT. Residues: CASSEIGQNTGELFF.

V gene TRBV5-1 combines with J gene TRBJ1-1; 8 bases are a match to TRBD1. After removal of 6 bases from V and 5 bases from J, the junction contained 12 bases not matched to a gene. The CDR3 runs to 15 residues. Germline V CDR1 and CDR2: SGHRS, YFSETQ. CDR3 in DNA: TGCGCCAGCATCCTGATGACAGGGGCCAGAACTGAAGCTTTCTTT. Translated, it gives CASILMTGARTEAFF.

The chain is built from TRBV19 and TRBJ1-6; 8 bases map to TRBD1. The CDR3 is 14 residues long. With V trimmed by 5 bases and J by 10 bases, 7 bases remained unmatched. The germline CDR1 and CDR2 sequences are LNHDA and SQIVND (reference sequence). CDR3 DNA: TGTGCCAGTAGTCAAACAGGGGGTGAATCACCCCTCCACTTT. Amino acid sequence: CASSQTGGESPLHF.

The V gene is TRBV19, the J gene TRBJ1-5; D may be TRBD1 (5 bases). CDR1 is LNHDA and CDR2 is SQIVND in the germline V gene (reference sequence). Trimming took off 6 bases at V and 4 bases at J, with 13 bases between the two ends. The CDR3 runs 14 residues. The CDR3 DNA is TGTGCCAGTAGCTTGATGGGGCAGAATCAGCCCCAGCATTTT. Translated: CASSLMGQNQPQHF. The full variable domain, rest sourced from reference TRBV19 and TRBJ1-5, is DGGITQSPKYLFRKEGQNVTLSCEQNLNHDAMYWYRQDPGQGLRLIYYSQIVNDFQKGDIAEGYSVSREKKESFPLTVTSAQKNPTAFYLCASSLMGQNQPQHFGDGTRLSIL.

The CDR3 sequence: CASHRGQVGDQPQHF. The CDR3 nucleotides are TGTGCTAGCCACCGGGGACAGGTGGGAGATCAGCCCCAGCATTTT. J is TRBJ1-5 and V is TRBV12-5; 8 bases align to TRBD1. With 9 bases clipped from V and 5 bases from J, the junction kept 12 bases outside the gene matches. The length of the CDR3 is 15 residues. Per the germline V gene, CDR1 is LGHNT and CDR2 is FRNRAP.

This clone was detected only once. V is TRBV5-1 and J is TRBJ1-2; TRBD1 matches 9 bases. Germline lookup yields CDR1 SGHRS and CDR2 YFSETQ. This CDR3 spans 15 amino acids. Trimming took 5 bases from V and 1 from J; bases not matched to a gene: 6. The DNA of the CDR3 is TGCGCCAGCAGGGAGGGGACAGGGAGTAACTATGGCTACACCTTC. Protein sequence: CASREGTGSNYGYTF.

V and J are TRBV7-2 and TRBJ1-2; 7 nucleotides line up with TRBD1. The V gene end was trimmed by 4 bases and the J gene end by 8 bases; junction bases not matched to a gene: 7. This CDR3 spans 13 amino acids. Germline loops: CDR1 SGHTA, CDR2 FQGNSA. For the CDR3, the DNA is TGTGCCAGCAGCTCCACAGGGGCGGGAGGCTACACCTTC. Translation gives CASSSTGAGGYTF.

The rearrangement links TRBV14 to TRBJ2-5; 11 nucleotides agree with TRBD2. V gave up 4 bases and J gave up 1 base; unmatched junction bases: 5. The germline V gene has CDR1 SGHDN and CDR2 FVKESK. The CDR3 has 16 residues. CDR3 in amino acids: CASSRFSGGAQETQYF. The CDR3 bases are TGTGCCAGCAGCCGCTTTAGCGGGGGGGCCCAAGAGACCCAGTACTTC. Full variable domain (outside the CDR3, taken from reference TRBV14 and TRBJ2-5): EAGVTQFPSHSVIEKGQTVTLRCDPISGHDNLYWYRRVMGKEIKFLLHFVKESKQDESGMPNNRFLAERTGGTYSTLKVQPAELEDSGVYFCASSRFSGGAQETQYFGPGTRLLVL.

V is TRBV2 and J is TRBJ2-7, with a weak D call TRBD2 (5 bases). Between the trimmed V and J ends, which lost 6 bases and 2 bases, there was a span of 17 bases. Germline values: CDR1 SNHLY, CDR2 FYNNEI. The CDR3 is 15 residues long. The CDR3 is CASRERTGVTYEQYF. The CDR3 DNA follows: TGTGCCAGCAGGGAGAGGACCGGGGTGACCTACGAGCAGTACTTC.

This clone was observed a few times. The V call is TRBV11-3, the J call TRBJ2-7, with TRBD2 matching 12 bases. The length of the CDR3 is 16 residues. Germline CDR1 SGHNT, CDR2 YENEEA. The junction had 5 bases not matched to a gene; V was cut back by 5 bases and J by 0 bases. The CDR3 coding sequence is TGTGCCAGCAGCGCCCGGACTAGCGGGGCCTCCTACGAGCAGTACTTC. It encodes CASSARTSGASYEQYF.

V usage is TRBV7-9 and J usage is TRBJ1-4, with D maybe TRBD1 (5 bases). V was clipped by 10 bases and J by 6 bases, with 18 bases between them. The CDR3 totals 14 residues. Germline V gives CDR1 SEHNR, CDR2 FQNEAQ (reference sequence). CDR3 DNA: TGTGCCACCTCGGGGGGGAGAGGCGATGAAAAACTGTTTTTT. It translates to CATSGGRGDEKLFF.

V usage is TRBV5-8 and J usage is TRBJ1-4; TRBD1 agrees at 9 bases. The junction had 8 bases not matched to a gene; V was cut back by 3 bases and J by 5 bases. The germline gives CDR1 SGHTS, CDR2 YDEGEE. The CDR3 is made up of 16 amino acids. CDR3 sequence (DNA): TGTGCCAGCAGCTCTGAGACAGGGGGTCGCAATGAAAAACTGTTTTTT. Translation gives CASSSETGGRNEKLFF. The full variable domain, completed using reference TRBV5-8 and TRBJ1-4, is EAGVTQSPTHLIKTRGQQATLRCSPISGHTSVYWYQQALGLGLQFLLWYDEGEERNRGNFPPRFSGRQFPNYSSELNVNALELEDSALYLCASSSETGGRNEKLFFGSGTQLSVL.

The CDR3: CASSHTGNTIYF. Here the CDR3 DNA reads TGTGCCAGCAGCCATACCGGAAACACCATATATTTT. The V and J genes are TRBV3-1 (or the pseudogene TRBV3-2) and TRBJ1-3; D gene ambiguous. V shed 3 bases and J shed 4 bases, with 4 bases lying between them. The CDR3 has 12 residues. Germline V gene sequence: CDR1 LGHDT, CDR2 YNNKEL (reference sequence).

In nucleotides, the CDR3 is TGTGCCAGCAGCAAAATCAGCCGGCGCGTCATGGACACTGAAGCTTTCTTT. Translation: CASSKISRRVMDTEAFF. The chain joins TRBV21-1 to TRBJ1-1. TRBV21-1 is flagged as a pseudogene. The CDR3 runs to 17 residues.

Only one count was recorded for this clone. The V gene is TRBV2, the J gene TRBJ2-5, with 12 bases matching TRBD2. After removal of 7 bases from V and 5 bases from J, the junction contained 8 bases not matched to a gene. Germline lookup yields CDR1 SNHLY and CDR2 FYNNEI. The CDR3 contains 15 residues. The CDR3 DNA sequence: TGTGCCAGCACATATGGACTAGCGGGGTTGGAGACCCAGTACTTC. It translates to CASTYGLAGLETQYF.

The chain employs TRBV25-1 and TRBJ1-1; TRBD1 agrees at 10 bases. Germline loops: CDR1 MGHDK, CDR2 SYGVNS. The CDR3 contains 17 residues. J was trimmed by 4 bases and V by 6 bases; bases with no gene match: 14. CDR3 protein: CASSSRDRGFLGTEAFF. In DNA, the CDR3 is TGTGCCAGCAGCTCCCGGGACAGGGGTTTCTTAGGCACTGAAGCTTTCTTT. Based on the CDR3 plus reference TRBV25-1 and TRBJ1-1, the full variable domain is EADIYQTPRYLVIGTGKKITLECSQTMGHDKMYWYQQDPGMELHLIHYSYGVNSTEKGDLSSESTVSRIRTEHFPLTLESARPSHTSQYLCASSSRDRGFLGTEAFFGQGTRLTVV.

The rearrangement links TRBV5-1 to TRBJ2-3; D perhaps matches TRBD2 (6 bases). This CDR3 has 14 residues. From germline, CDR1 is SGHRS and CDR2 YFSETQ. Trimming cost V 8 bases and J 2 bases, with 15 bases left between them. CDR3 amino acids: CASGTGGATDTQYF. CDR3 coding DNA: TGCGCCAGTGGGACTGGCGGGGCCACAGATACGCAGTATTTT.

This sequence joins TRBV9 and TRBJ1-2, with D hard to call. CDR1 is SGDLS and CDR2 is YYNGEE in the germline V gene. V gave up 3 bases and J gave up 0 bases, with 9 bases separating them. The CDR3 covers 14 residues. The DNA of the CDR3 is TGTGCCAGCAGCGGGGTCAGTGCTAACTATGGCTACACCTTC. Encoded protein: CASSGVSANYGYTF.

V usage is TRBV6-5 and J usage is TRBJ1-6, with D maybe TRBD1 (6 bases). This CDR3 region has 14 residues. V shed 0 bases and J shed 11 bases, with 11 bases lying between them. The germline CDR1 and CDR2 sequences are MNHEY and SVGAGI. The chain's CDR3 is CASSYSRGGPPLHF. The DNA of the CDR3 is TGTGCCAGCAGTTACTCGAGGGGGGGACCACCCCTCCACTTT.

V usage is TRBV1 and J usage is TRBJ2-3. TRBV1 is classified as a pseudogene. This CDR3 has 15 residues. The CDR3 sequence: CTSSQWVTITDTQYF. CDR3 nucleotides: TGCACCAGCAGCCAATGGGTAACCATCACAGATACGCAGTATTTT.

J is TRBJ2-1 and V is TRBV20-1; TRBD2 is a possible D gene (5 bases). Trimming left V 8 bases short and J 7 bases short, with 12 bases between. The CDR3 contains 11 residues. CDR1 DFQATT and CDR2 SNEGSKA come from the germline V gene (reference sequence). The CDR3 DNA follows: TGCAGTCCTTCAAGCGGTAATGAGCAGTTCTTC. It codes for CSPSSGNEQFF.